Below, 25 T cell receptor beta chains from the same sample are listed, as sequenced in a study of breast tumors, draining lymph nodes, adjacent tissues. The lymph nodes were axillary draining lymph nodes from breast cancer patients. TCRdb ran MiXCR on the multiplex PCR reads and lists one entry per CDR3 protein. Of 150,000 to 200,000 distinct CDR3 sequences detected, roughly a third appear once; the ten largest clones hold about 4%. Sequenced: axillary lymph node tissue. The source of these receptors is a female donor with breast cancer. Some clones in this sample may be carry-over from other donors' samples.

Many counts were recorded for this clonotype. The CDR3: CASSWRDRGQNGYTF. Here the CDR3 DNA reads TGTGCCAGCAGCTGGAGGGACAGGGGGCAGAATGGCTACACCTTC. The chain joins TRBV5-8 to TRBJ1-2; 12 bases line up with TRBD1. The germline gives CDR1 SGHTS, CDR2 YDEGEE. The V segment lost 3 bases and the J segment 6 bases; nucleotides outside the gene matches: 6. The CDR3 consists of 15 residues.

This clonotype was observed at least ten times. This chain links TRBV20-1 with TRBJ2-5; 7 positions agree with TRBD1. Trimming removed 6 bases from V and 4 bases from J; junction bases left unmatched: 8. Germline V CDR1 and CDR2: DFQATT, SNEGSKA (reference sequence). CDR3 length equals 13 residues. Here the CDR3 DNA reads TGCAGTGCAACCGGGACAGAGGGAGAGACCCAGTACTTC. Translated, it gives CSATGTEGETQYF.

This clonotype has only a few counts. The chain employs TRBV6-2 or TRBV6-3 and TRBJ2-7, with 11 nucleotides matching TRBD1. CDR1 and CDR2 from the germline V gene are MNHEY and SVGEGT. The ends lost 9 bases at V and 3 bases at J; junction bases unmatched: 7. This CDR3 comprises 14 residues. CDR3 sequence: CASKGQGAYYEQYF. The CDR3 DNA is TGTGCCAGTAAAGGACAGGGGGCTTACTACGAGCAGTACTTC.

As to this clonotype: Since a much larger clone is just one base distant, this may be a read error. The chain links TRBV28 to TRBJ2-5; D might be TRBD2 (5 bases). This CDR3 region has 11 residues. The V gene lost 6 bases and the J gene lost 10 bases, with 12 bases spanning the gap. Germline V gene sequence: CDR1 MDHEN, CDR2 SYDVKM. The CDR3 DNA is TGTGCCAGCAGCCAGACGAGGGACCAGTACTTC. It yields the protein CASSQTRDQYF.

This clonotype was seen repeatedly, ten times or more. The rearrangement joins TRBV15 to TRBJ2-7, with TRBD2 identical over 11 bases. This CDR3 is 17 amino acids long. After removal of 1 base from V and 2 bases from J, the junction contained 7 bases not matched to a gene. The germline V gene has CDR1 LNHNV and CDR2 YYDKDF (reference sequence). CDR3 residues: CATSRGSGTSGAYEQYF. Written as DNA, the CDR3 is TGTGCCACCAGCAGAGGGTCAGGGACTAGCGGCGCCTACGAGCAGTACTTC.

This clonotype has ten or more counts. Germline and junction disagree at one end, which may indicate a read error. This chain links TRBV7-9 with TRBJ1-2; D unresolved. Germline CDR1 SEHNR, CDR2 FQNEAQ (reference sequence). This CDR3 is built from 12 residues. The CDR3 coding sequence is TGTGCCAGCAGCTTAGGAACACAACCCGCGAACTTC. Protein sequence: CASSLGTQPANF.

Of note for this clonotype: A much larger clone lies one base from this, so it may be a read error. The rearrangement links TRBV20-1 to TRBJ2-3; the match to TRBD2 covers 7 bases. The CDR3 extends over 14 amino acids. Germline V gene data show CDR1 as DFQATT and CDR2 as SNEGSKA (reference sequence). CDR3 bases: TGCAGTGCTCTCCGGACTAGTTCCACAGCTACGCAGTATTTT. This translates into CSALRTSSTATQYF.

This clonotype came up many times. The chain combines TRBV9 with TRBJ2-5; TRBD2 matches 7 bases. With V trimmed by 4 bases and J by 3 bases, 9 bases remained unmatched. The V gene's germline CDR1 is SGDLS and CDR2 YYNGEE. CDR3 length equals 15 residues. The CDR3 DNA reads TGTGCCAGCAGCTTAGAAGCGGGGCTGAAAGAGACCCAGTACTTC. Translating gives CASSLEAGLKETQYF. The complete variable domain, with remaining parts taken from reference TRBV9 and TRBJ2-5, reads DSGVTQTPKHLITATGQRVTLRCSPRSGDLSVYWYQQSLDQGLQFLIQYYNGEERAKGNILERFSAQQFPDLHSELNLSSLELGDSALYFCASSLEAGLKETQYFGPGTRLLVL.

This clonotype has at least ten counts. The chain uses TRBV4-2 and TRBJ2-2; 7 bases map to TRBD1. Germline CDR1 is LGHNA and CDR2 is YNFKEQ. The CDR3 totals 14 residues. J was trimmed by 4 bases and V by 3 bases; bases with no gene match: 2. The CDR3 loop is CASSQGQTTGELFF. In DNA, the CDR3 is TGTGCCAGCAGCCAGGGACAGACCACCGGGGAGCTGTTTTTT.

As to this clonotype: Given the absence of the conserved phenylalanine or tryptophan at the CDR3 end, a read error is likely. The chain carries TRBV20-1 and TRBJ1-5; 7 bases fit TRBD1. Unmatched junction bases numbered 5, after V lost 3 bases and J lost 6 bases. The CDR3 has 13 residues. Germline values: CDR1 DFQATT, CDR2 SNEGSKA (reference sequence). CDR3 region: CSASRGRSQPQHG. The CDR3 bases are TGCAGTGCTAGTAGGGGGCGCAGTCAGCCCCAGCATGGT.

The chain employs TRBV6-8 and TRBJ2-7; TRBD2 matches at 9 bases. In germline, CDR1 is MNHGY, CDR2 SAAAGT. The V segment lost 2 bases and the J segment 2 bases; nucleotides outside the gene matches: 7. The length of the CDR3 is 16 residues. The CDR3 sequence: CASSYKTSGKPYEQYF. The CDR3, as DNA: TGTGCCAGCAGTTACAAGACTAGCGGTAAACCCTACGAGCAGTACTTC.

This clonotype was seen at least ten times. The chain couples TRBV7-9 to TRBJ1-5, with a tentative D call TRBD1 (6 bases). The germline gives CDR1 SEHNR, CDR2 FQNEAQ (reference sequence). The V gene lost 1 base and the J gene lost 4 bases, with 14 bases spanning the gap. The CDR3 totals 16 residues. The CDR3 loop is CASSLGLEGVNQPQHF. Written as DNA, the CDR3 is TGTGCCAGCAGCTTAGGCCTAGAGGGGGTTAATCAGCCCCAGCATTTT.

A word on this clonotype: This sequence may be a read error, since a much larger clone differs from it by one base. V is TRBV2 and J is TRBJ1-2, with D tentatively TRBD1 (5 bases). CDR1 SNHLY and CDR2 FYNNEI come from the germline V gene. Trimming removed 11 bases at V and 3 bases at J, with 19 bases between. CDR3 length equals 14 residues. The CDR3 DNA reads TGTGCCGGCACCACAGCTAGGGGAGACTATGGCTACACCTTC. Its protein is CAGTTARGDYGYTF.

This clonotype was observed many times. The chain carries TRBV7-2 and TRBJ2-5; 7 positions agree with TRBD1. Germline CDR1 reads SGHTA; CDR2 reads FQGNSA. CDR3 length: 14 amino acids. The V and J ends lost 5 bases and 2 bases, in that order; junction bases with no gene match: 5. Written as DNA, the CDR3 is TGTGCCAGCAGCCTGACAGGGAAACAAGAGACCCAGTACTTC. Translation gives CASSLTGKQETQYF.

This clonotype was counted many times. DNA of the CDR3: TGTGCCAGCAGCTTAGGGGCAGGCGGCTTTAGCAATCAGCCCCAGCATTTT. It encodes CASSLGAGGFSNQPQHF. J is TRBJ1-5 and V is TRBV7-6; no reliable D call. V was shortened by 1 base and J by 0 bases, with 13 bases between the two germline ends. This CDR3 is 17 amino acids long. Germline V CDR1 and CDR2: SGHVS, FNYEAQ.

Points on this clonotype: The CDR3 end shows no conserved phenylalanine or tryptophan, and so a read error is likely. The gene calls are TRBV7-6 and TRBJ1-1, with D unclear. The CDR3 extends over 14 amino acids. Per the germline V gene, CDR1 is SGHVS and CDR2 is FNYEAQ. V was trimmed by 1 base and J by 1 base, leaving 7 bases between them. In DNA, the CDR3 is TGTGCCAGCAGCTTAGGGGGTAAGAACACTGAAGCTTTCCTT. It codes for CASSLGGKNTEAFL.

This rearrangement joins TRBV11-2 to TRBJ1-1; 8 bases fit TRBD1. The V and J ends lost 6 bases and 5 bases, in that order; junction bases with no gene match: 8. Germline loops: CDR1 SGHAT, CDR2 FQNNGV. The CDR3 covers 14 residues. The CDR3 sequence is CASRTTGASTEAFF. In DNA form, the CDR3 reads TGTGCCAGCAGGACGACAGGGGCGAGTACTGAAGCTTTCTTT.

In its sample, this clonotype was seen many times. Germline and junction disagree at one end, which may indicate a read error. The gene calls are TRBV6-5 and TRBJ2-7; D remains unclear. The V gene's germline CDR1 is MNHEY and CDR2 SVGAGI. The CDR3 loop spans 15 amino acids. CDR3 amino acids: CASSHSPSGVYEQYF. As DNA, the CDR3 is TGTGCCAGCAGTCACTCGCCTAGTGGGGTCTACGAGCAGTACTTC.

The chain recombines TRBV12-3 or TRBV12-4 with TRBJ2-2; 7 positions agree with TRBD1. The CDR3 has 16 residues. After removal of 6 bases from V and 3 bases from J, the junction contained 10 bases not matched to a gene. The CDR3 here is CASRSGTDSYTGELFF. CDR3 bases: TGTGCCAGCAGGTCCGGGACAGACTCCTACACCGGGGAGCTGTTTTTT.

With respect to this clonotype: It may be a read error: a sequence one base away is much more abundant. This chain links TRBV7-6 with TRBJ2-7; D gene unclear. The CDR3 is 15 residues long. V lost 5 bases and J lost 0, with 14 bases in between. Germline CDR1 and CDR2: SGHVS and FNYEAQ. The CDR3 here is CASSPVGTNSYEQYF. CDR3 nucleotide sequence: TGTGCCAGCAGCCCTGTGGGAACCAACTCCTACGAGCAGTACTTC.

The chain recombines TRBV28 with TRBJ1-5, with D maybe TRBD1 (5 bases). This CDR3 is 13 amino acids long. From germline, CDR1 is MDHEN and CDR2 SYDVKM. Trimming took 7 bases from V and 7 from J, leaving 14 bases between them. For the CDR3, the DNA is TGTGCCAGCATGGAATCAAGGGACCAGCCCCAGCATTTT. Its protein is CASMESRDQPQHF.

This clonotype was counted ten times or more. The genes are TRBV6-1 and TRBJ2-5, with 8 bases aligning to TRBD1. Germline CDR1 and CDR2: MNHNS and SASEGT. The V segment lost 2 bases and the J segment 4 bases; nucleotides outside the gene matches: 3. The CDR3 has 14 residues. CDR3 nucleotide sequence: TGTGCCAGCAGTGAATTACAGGGGGGAGAGACCCAGTACTTC. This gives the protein CASSELQGGETQYF.

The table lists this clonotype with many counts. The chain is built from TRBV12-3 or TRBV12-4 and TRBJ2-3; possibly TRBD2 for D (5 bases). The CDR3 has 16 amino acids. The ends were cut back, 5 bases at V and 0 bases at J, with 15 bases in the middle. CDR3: CASSLSRGYSTDTQYF. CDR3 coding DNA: TGTGCCAGCAGTCTCTCTCGCGGGTATAGCACAGATACGCAGTATTTT.

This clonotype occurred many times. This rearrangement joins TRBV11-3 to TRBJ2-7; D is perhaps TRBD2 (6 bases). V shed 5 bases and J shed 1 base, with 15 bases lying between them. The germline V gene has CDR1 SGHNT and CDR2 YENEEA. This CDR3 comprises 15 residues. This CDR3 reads CASSLNVEGSYEQYF. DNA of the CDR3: TGTGCCAGCAGCCTTAACGTGGAGGGGTCCTACGAGCAGTACTTC.

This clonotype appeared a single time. Here the CDR3 DNA reads TGTGCCAGCAGCTTCTCGGGGGGAGGAGACACCGGGGAGCTGTTTTTT. Translating it yields CASSFSGGGDTGELFF. V and J are TRBV7-3 and TRBJ2-2, with TRBD2 matching over 7 bases. With V trimmed by 3 bases and J by 3 bases, 7 bases remained unmatched. The CDR3 extends over 16 amino acids. Germline-derived CDR1 and CDR2 are SGHTA and FQGTGA. The full variable domain, with the rest looked up from reference TRBV7-3 and TRBJ2-2, is GAGVSQTPSNKVTEKGKYVELRCDPISGHTALYWYRQSLGQGPEFLIYFQGTGAADDSGLPNDRFFAVRPEGSVSTLKIQRTERGDSAVYLCASSFSGGGDTGELFFGEGSRLTVL.